Below, 11 T cell receptor beta chains from the same sample are listed, as sequenced in a study of T cell clonality in common variable immunodeficiency (dated by TCRdb to between 2015 and 2017). Libraries were constructed by the immunoSEQ multiplex PCR assay. TCRdb's version of the immuneACCESS table is confined to in-frame rearrangements and falls short of the full clone set. An unresolved V gene accounts for under half of the shortfall where checked; the remainder is of unknown origin. In this sample the table shows 50,000 or so clones, and no singletons are among them. Approximately 5.9% of the sample goes to the ten largest clones. Sample: peripheral blood mononuclear cells. The receptors were sampled from a person aged 18 to 70 in good health.

This clone was observed at least ten times. The sequenced fragment ends 3 residues before the CDR3 boundary, so the rest is inferred from the germline J gene. The rearrangement links TRBV20-1 to TRBJ2-3, with D possibly matching TRBD1 (6 bases). Germline lookup yields CDR1 DFQATT and CDR2 SNEGSKA (reference sequence). The CDR3 extends over 19 amino acids. CDR3 amino acids: CSAIQGYGALRANDQPQYF. The sequenced part of the CDR3 DNA is TGCAGTGCTATACAGGGTTATGGCGCGTTGAGAGCAAATGATCAGCCG.

This clone was counted ten times or more. Read sequence stops 3 residues before the CDR3 end, and the germline J gene provides the missing end. This sequence joins TRBV5-4 and TRBJ1-2; perhaps TRBD1 as D (5 bases). CDR1 is SGHNT, CDR2 YYREEE, per germline (reference sequence). CDR3 size: 11 residues. The CDR3 protein is CASSPGGGYTF. Partial CDR3 DNA: TGTGCCAGCAGCCCCGGGGGGGGC. The variable domain in full, with the rest retrieved from reference TRBV5-4 and TRBJ1-2, is ETGVTQSPTHLIKTRGQQVTLRCSSQSGHNTVSWYQQALGQGPQFIFQYYREEENGRGNFPPRFSGLQFPNYSSELNVNALELDDSALYLCASSPGGGYTFGSGTRLTVV.

Turning to this clone: The read finishes 3 residues shy of the CDR3 end, and the germline J gene is used to complete it. The rearrangement links TRBV7-7 to TRBJ2-5, with D perhaps TRBD2 (7 bases). Germline V gene sequence: CDR1 SSHAT, CDR2 FNYEAQ (reference sequence). Trimming left V 5 bases short and J 1 base short, with 11 bases between. The CDR3 spans 14 residues. Incomplete CDR3 DNA: TGTGCCAGCAGCCCCGGGGGGCGCCAAGAGACC. This sequence encodes CASSPGGRQET. The CDR3 in its entirety is CASSPGGRQETQYF. The full variable domain, completed using reference TRBV7-7 and TRBJ2-5, is GAGVSQSPRYKVTKRGQDVTLRCDPISSHATLYWYQQALGQGPEFLTYFNYEAQPDKSGLPSDRFSAERPEGSISTLTIQRTEQRDSAMYRCASSPGGRQETQYFGPGTRLLVL.

This clone was detected many times. Sequencing ends 3 residues short of the CDR3 end; the germline J gene provides the rest. The chain uses TRBV6-1 and TRBJ2-7, with 7 bases lining up with TRBD1. Germline V gene lookup returns CDR1 MNHNS and CDR2 SASEGT. The V gene end was trimmed by 1 base and the J gene end by 0 bases; junction bases not matched to a gene: 0. The length of the CDR3 is 14 residues. CDR3 DNA (partial): TGTGCCAGCAGTGAAGGGGACAGCTCCTACGAG. Translated: CASSEGDSSYE. The complete CDR3 sequence is CASSEGDSSYEQYF.

This clone was seen many times. The covered CDR3 bases are TGTGCCAGCAGCCCCGGTTCTTGGGCAGGGAGCACAGATACG. It codes for CASSPGSWAGSTDT. The complete CDR3 reads CASSPGSWAGSTDTQYF. This sequence joins TRBV4-2 and TRBJ2-3; D perhaps matches TRBD1 (5 bases). The read terminates 3 residues ahead of where the CDR3 ends, so the germline J gene completes it. Between the trimmed V and J ends, which lost 4 bases and 0 bases, there was a span of 17 bases. CDR1 LGHNA and CDR2 YNFKEQ come from the germline V gene. The CDR3 has 17 residues.

The sample holds many counts of this clone. Read data end 3 residues before the CDR3 end; the end is taken from the germline J gene. The chain links TRBV18 to TRBJ1-5; the D gene is possibly TRBD1 (6 bases). This CDR3 comprises 16 residues. Trimming left V 0 bases short and J 4 bases short, with 13 bases between. Per germline, CDR1 KGHSH and CDR2 LQKENI. CDR3 sequence reads: CASSPPGTPPNQPQHF. CDR3 bases read: TGTGCCAGCTCACCACCTGGGACACCCCCAAATCAGCCC.

This clone was found a few times. The CDR3 extends 3 residues past the end of the read, so its final part is completed from the germline J gene. The chain carries TRBV5-6 and TRBJ2-7; tentative D call: TRBD1 (5 bases). With 2 bases removed from V and 6 bases from J, the gap between germline ends came to 9 bases. This CDR3 spans 12 amino acids. Germline CDR1 and CDR2: SGHDT and YYEEEE. CDR3 in amino acids: CASSFLRGEQYF. Partial CDR3 DNA: TGTGCCAGCAGCTTTCTAAGGGGCGAG.

This clone has ten or more counts. The read falls 3 residues short of the CDR3 end, and the missing part is taken from the germline J gene. The rearrangement uses TRBV5-6 and TRBJ2-7; D is unresolved. The germline V gene has CDR1 SGHDT and CDR2 YYEEEE. This CDR3 contains 13 residues. Deletions cut 2 bases from V and 0 bases from J, with 6 bases between. Incomplete CDR3 DNA: TGTGCCAGCAGCTTAGGCAGCTCCTACGAG. It codes for CASSLGSSYE. The full CDR3 protein reads CASSLGSSYEQYF.

This clone was recorded at least ten times. Read coverage stops 3 residues before the CDR3 terminus; the germline J gene supplies the remainder. The chain couples TRBV5-1 to TRBJ2-5, with 7 bases aligning to TRBD2. The CDR3 spans 14 residues. Germline lookup yields CDR1 SGHRS and CDR2 YFSETQ. Losses at the gene ends were 4 bases for V and 0 bases for J; bases not matched to a gene: 3. The CDR3 sequence: CASSVGTNQETQYF. CDR3 bases read: TGCGCCAGCAGCGTCGGGACTAACCAAGAGACC.

This clone was seen at least ten times. The CDR3 extends 3 residues past the end of the read, so its final part is completed from the germline J gene. This sequence joins TRBV5-1 and TRBJ2-3, with TRBD1 matching over 12 bases. Germline V gene sequence: CDR1 SGHRS, CDR2 YFSETQ. CDR3 length: 14 residues. The V gene end was trimmed by 3 bases and the J gene end by 6 bases; junction bases not matched to a gene: 2. The DNA read from the CDR3 is TGCGCCAGCAGCTCCGGGACAGGGGGCGATACG. Its protein is CASSSGTGGDT. The whole CDR3 sequence is CASSSGTGGDTQYF.

In its sample, this clone was seen many times. The CDR3 end falls 3 residues outside the read, so it is completed with the germline J gene. The gene calls are TRBV5-1 and TRBJ1-2, with TRBD1 identical over 7 bases. V dropped 4 bases and J dropped 2; count of bases not matched to a gene: 5. Germline CDR1 and CDR2: SGHRS and YFSETQ. The CDR3 is 14 residues long. CDR3 bases read: TGCGCCAGCAGCACGGACAGGACAAACTATGGC. Translation gives CASSTDRTNYG. The whole CDR3 sequence reads CASSTDRTNYGYTF. Supplemented by reference TRBV5-1 and TRBJ1-2, the full variable domain reads KAGVTQTPRYLIKTRGQQVTLSCSPISGHRSVSWYQQTPGQGLQFLFEYFSETQRNKGNFPGRFSGRQFSNSRSEMNVSTLELGDSALYLCASSTDRTNYGYTFGSGTRLTVV.